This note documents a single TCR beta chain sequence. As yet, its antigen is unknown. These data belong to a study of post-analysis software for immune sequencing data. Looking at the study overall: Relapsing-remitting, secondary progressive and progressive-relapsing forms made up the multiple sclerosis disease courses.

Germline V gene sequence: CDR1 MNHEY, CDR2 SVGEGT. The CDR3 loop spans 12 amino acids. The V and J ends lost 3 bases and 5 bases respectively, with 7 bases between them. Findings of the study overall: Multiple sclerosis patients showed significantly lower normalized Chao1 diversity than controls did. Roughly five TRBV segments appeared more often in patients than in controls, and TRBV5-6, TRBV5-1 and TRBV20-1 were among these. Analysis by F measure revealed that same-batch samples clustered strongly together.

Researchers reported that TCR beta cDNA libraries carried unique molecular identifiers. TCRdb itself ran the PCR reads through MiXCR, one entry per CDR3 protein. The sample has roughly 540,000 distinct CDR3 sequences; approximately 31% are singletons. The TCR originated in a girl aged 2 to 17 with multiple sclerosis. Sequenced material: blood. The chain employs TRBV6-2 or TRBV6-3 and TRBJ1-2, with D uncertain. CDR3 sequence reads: CASSYLLYGYTF. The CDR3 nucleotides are TGTGCCAGCAGTTATCTTTTGTATGGCTACACCTTC.